This record covers a single TCR beta chain. The antigen remains unidentified. The CDR3 length is 13 residues. Per the germline V gene, CDR1 is ENHRY and CDR2 is SYGVKD. V lost 0 bases and J lost 8, with 10 bases in between. This sample is drawn from a study of T cell responses to AZD1222 COVID-19 vaccine. Overall study findings and caveats: Just a handful of AZD1222 recipients were seropositive at baseline.

TCRdb's table, derived via immunoSEQ multiplex PCR, lists solely in-frame clones and lacks some. The sample records about 85,000 clones, 88% being singletons. This rearrangement joins TRBV10-3 to TRBJ1-2; D not certain. The source is an adult in good health. Sequenced here: peripheral blood, sampled on day 0 of AZD1222 vaccination. CDR3 protein: CAISESNYGGYTF. CDR3 bases: TGTGCCATCAGTGAGTCGAATTACGGGGGCTACACCTTC.